This T cell receptor beta chain was captured in a study of vaccination and CD4 T cells after COVID-19. Study-wide context: Investigators took post-vaccine samples a median 72 days after dose two, within a range of 14 to 241. The stimulus for the cells was overlapping spike peptides derived from SARS-CoV-2, HCoV-NL63, HCoV-OC43 and HCoV-229E.

Sample treatment: approximately 9-day PBMC culture with coronavirus spike peptide pools or control peptides (ViraFEST assay). During the years 2011-2018, before the COVID-19 pandemic, the unexposed donor's CD4+ T cells were collected. Looked up from germline, CDR1 is SGHVS and CDR2 is FQNEAQ. CDR3 size: 15 residues. V was clipped by 5 bases and J by 2 bases, with 13 bases between them. Details on this clonotype: Its target is unknown.

The assay that was used to sequence DNA from cultured CD4+ T cells was the Oncomine TCR Beta short-read assay. TCRdb ran MiXCR on the PCR reads and lists one entry per CDR3 protein. The table lists more than 5,000 distinct CDR3 sequences, roughly a third of them singletons. The sample taken for sequencing was CD4+ T cells from blood, cultured in vitro. The chain is built from TRBV7-8 and TRBJ1-5; D not resolved. The receptor was derived from a human donor in good health. CDR3 region: CASSGGVTGNQPQHF. CDR3 sequence (DNA): TGTGCCAGCAGCGGTGGGGTTACGGGCAATCAGCCCCAGCATTTT.